The next 21 T cell receptor beta chains were all read from a single sample in a study of response to subunit inactivated influenza vaccine. TCRdb reanalysed the RT-PCR reads using MiXCR and keeps one entry per CDR3 protein. The data show 800,000 or so distinct CDR3 sequences, about 20% seen once. The specimen was PBMCs from blood, collected about 5 days after vaccination. These TCRs come from a man aged 45 to 65 who received an inactivated influenza vaccine.

This clonotype has a single count. The chain recombines TRBV7-9 with TRBJ2-3; 8 bases are a match to TRBD1. Germline V gene data show CDR1 as SEHNR and CDR2 as FQNEAQ (reference sequence). This CDR3 has 14 amino acids. Trimming at V came to 4 bases and at J to 4 bases, leaving 4 bases not matched to a gene. This CDR3 reads CASSSRQGPDTQYF. The CDR3 nucleotides read TGTGCCAGCAGCTCGAGACAGGGGCCAGATACGCAGTATTTT.

This clonotype was counted a few times. The CDR3 DNA sequence: TGTGCCAGCAGCGTAGCCCATACAGGGGGCACTGAAGCTTTCTTT. It translates to CASSVAHTGGTEAFF. The chain is built from TRBV9 and TRBJ1-1; 8 nucleotides line up with TRBD1. Losses at the gene ends were 0 bases for V and 4 bases for J; bases not matched to a gene: 5. Per the germline V gene, CDR1 is SGDLS and CDR2 is YYNGEE. The CDR3 runs to 15 residues.

This chain links TRBV6-4 with TRBJ1-5, with 9 bases fitting TRBD1. The ends lost 7 bases at V and 5 bases at J; junction bases unmatched: 18. The CDR3 spans 18 residues. Per germline, CDR1 MRHNA and CDR2 SNTAGT. This CDR3 is CASTSGERDRVGDQPQHF. The CDR3 coding sequence is TGTGCCAGCACCTCTGGAGAAAGGGACAGGGTTGGGGATCAGCCCCAGCATTTT.

This clonotype has a count of ten or more. The chain uses TRBV12-3 or TRBV12-4 and TRBJ2-1; 11 bases line up with TRBD2. This CDR3 has 15 residues. V dropped 4 bases and J dropped 10; count of bases not matched to a gene: 9. This chain's CDR3 is CASSSWTSGSGEQFF. The CDR3 bases are TGTGCCAGCAGTTCTTGGACTAGCGGGTCGGGCGAGCAGTTCTTC.

CDR3 residues: CAWSPWGYEQYF. The CDR3 nucleotides read TGTGCCTGGTCCCCGTGGGGCTACGAGCAGTACTTC. The chain has TRBV30 and TRBJ2-7; the D is unclear. V was trimmed by 5 bases and J by 3 bases, leaving 11 bases between them. Germline CDR1 and CDR2: GTSNPN and SVGIG (reference sequence). This CDR3 is 12 amino acids long. The whole variable domain, filled in from reference TRBV30 and TRBJ2-7, reads SQTIHQWPATLVQPVGSPLSLECTVEGTSNPNLYWYRQAAGRGLQLLFYSVGIGQISSEVPQNLSASRPQDRQFILSSKKLLLSDSGFYLCAWSPWGYEQYFGPGTRLTVT.

The chain couples TRBV6-1 to TRBJ2-7, with 7 bases lining up with TRBD1. Germline CDR1 is MNHNS and CDR2 is SASEGT. V lost 6 bases and J lost 3; bases outside the gene matches: 20. There are 18 residues in the CDR3. DNA for the CDR3: TGTGCCAGCAGAGGGACGGGGACGACAGGGACGGGCTACTACGAGCAGTACTTC. Protein sequence: CASRGTGTTGTGYYEQYF.

V gene TRBV7-2 combines with J gene TRBJ2-2; tentative D call: TRBD2 (5 bases). Trimming removed 2 bases from V and 3 bases from J, with 10 bases in between. CDR1 and CDR2 from the germline V gene are SGHTA and FQGNSA. The CDR3 has 15 amino acids. Here the CDR3 reads CASSLIGVDTGELFF. CDR3 DNA sequence: TGTGCCAGCAGCTTAATCGGGGTGGACACCGGGGAGCTGTTTTTT.

This clonotype has more than one count but fewer than ten. CDR3 loop: CSASGRARRIQETQYF. In DNA form, the CDR3 reads TGCAGTGCTAGCGGGAGGGCCAGAAGAATCCAAGAGACCCAGTACTTC. The chain is built from TRBV20-1 and TRBJ2-5; 8 bases align to TRBD2. V shed 3 bases, J shed 1 base, and the junction held 10 bases outside the gene matches. The CDR3 loop spans 16 amino acids. Looked up from germline, CDR1 is DFQATT and CDR2 is SNEGSKA (reference sequence).

This chain connects TRBV14 to TRBJ2-7; 10 bases line up with TRBD1. Trimming at V came to 4 bases and at J to 6 bases, leaving 6 bases not matched to a gene. Germline V gene lookup returns CDR1 SGHDN and CDR2 FVKESK. This CDR3 region has 14 residues. The CDR3 sequence is CASSRWTGGSEQYF. The CDR3 nucleotides are TGTGCCAGCAGCCGGTGGACAGGGGGGTCCGAGCAGTACTTC.

The rearrangement links TRBV5-6 to TRBJ2-2, with 9 bases matching TRBD2. V was clipped by 0 bases and J by 3 bases; unmatched bases: 3. Per germline, CDR1 SGHDT and CDR2 YYEEEE. The length of the CDR3 is 16 residues. CDR3 in amino acids: CASSLGGLADTGELFF. Here the CDR3 DNA reads TGTGCCAGCAGCTTGGGGGGACTAGCAGACACCGGGGAGCTGTTTTTT.

This clonotype turned up a few times. The gene calls are TRBV5-1 and TRBJ1-4; D unresolved. Per germline, CDR1 SGHRS and CDR2 YFSETQ. This CDR3 region has 13 residues. With 0 bases removed from V and 6 bases from J, the gap between germline ends came to 6 bases. The CDR3 region is CASSLGSYEKLFF. As DNA, the CDR3 is TGCGCCAGCAGCTTGGGAAGTTATGAAAAACTGTTTTTT.

This clonotype has just a few counts. The chain is built from TRBV20-1 and TRBJ2-1; tentatively, D is TRBD1 or TRBD2 (5 bases each). V was cut by 5 bases and J by 9 bases, with 20 bases left in between. The CDR3 is 14 residues long. Germline lookup yields CDR1 DFQATT and CDR2 SNEGSKA (reference sequence). The CDR3 region is CSARGLAGMGEQFF. CDR3 nucleotide sequence: TGCAGTGCTCGCGGCCTAGCAGGGATGGGTGAGCAGTTCTTC.

This clonotype turned up a few times. This chain uses TRBV14 with TRBJ2-7; 7 nucleotides line up with TRBD2. J gave up 0 bases and V 4 bases, and 6 bases lay outside the gene matches. The CDR3 has 15 residues. CDR1 is SGHDN, CDR2 FVKESK, per germline. In DNA form, the CDR3 reads TGTGCCAGCAGCCGGGAGGGGCTGTTCTCCTACGAGCAGTACTTC. Translated: CASSREGLFSYEQYF.

This clonotype was recorded at least ten times. The V gene is TRBV7-9, the J gene TRBJ2-3; D might be TRBD2 (5 bases). The V end lost 5 bases, the J end lost 3 bases, and 21 bases lay between the germline ends. Looked up from germline, CDR1 is SEHNR and CDR2 is FQNEAQ (reference sequence). This CDR3 is built from 17 residues. The CDR3 reads CASSPLGPGRITDTQYF. In DNA form, the CDR3 reads TGTGCCAGCAGCCCCCTCGGCCCGGGGAGAATTACAGATACGCAGTATTTT.

There are a few counts of this clonotype. This chain joins TRBV6-2 or TRBV6-3 and TRBJ1-1; no firm D call. The V gene's germline CDR1 is MNHEY and CDR2 SVGEGT. Trimming stripped 2 bases from V and 1 base from J, with 11 bases between. This CDR3 contains 15 residues. The DNA for the CDR3 is TGTGCCAGCAGTTACACCGGGAGCCAGAACACTGAAGCTTTCTTT. This translates into CASSYTGSQNTEAFF.

The gene calls are TRBV20-1 and TRBJ2-1, with D tentatively TRBD2 (5 bases). CDR3 length: 15 amino acids. The germline gives CDR1 DFQATT, CDR2 SNEGSKA (reference sequence). V was shortened by 6 bases and J by 4 bases, with 19 bases between the two germline ends. Here the CDR3 reads CSARNPGGLYNEQFF. In nucleotides, the CDR3 is TGCAGTGCCAGGAATCCAGGAGGCCTGTACAATGAGCAGTTCTTC.

This clonotype was detected a few times. This rearrangement joins TRBV20-1 to TRBJ2-1; D unclear. The germline V gene encodes CDR1 DFQATT and CDR2 SNEGSKA (reference sequence). The CDR3 is 14 amino acids. Trimming pared 1 base from V and 8 bases from J, leaving 15 bases between. DNA for the CDR3: TGCAGTGCTAGAGTGGGCAGCTTATCGGATGAGCAGTTCTTC. It translates to CSARVGSLSDEQFF.

A few counts support this clonotype. This chain uses TRBV5-1 with TRBJ1-5, with D possibly matching TRBD1 (5 bases). The CDR3 sequence is 14 residues long. V shed 4 bases and J shed 7 bases, with 15 bases lying between them. Germline CDR1 is SGHRS and CDR2 is YFSETQ. CDR3 amino acids: CASSPGAEGQPQHF. The CDR3 nucleotides read TGCGCCAGCAGCCCCGGGGCGGAGGGGCAGCCCCAGCATTTT.

This clonotype was recorded a few times. As DNA, the CDR3 is TGTGCCAGCAGTTCCGGCAGGGGGTTAAGAAACACAGATACGCAGTATTTT. Amino acid sequence: CASSSGRGLRNTDTQYF. The chain combines TRBV12-3 or TRBV12-4 with TRBJ2-3; 7 nucleotides line up with TRBD1. V shed 4 bases, J shed 2 bases, and the junction held 12 bases outside the gene matches. The CDR3 is made up of 17 amino acids.

The CDR3 DNA reads as TGTGCCAGCAGCTTTGAGGCAGGCCCCACGCCCCTCCACTTT. This gives the protein CASSFEAGPTPLHF. The rearrangement uses TRBV11-2 and TRBJ1-6; D is ambiguous. V lost 3 bases, J lost 13 bases, and 16 bases lay in between. The CDR3 is 14 amino acids. Per the germline V gene, CDR1 is SGHAT and CDR2 is FQNNGV.

The table lists this clonotype with a few counts. V and J are TRBV5-1 and TRBJ1-1; 7 nucleotides align to TRBD1. The CDR3 extends over 15 amino acids. Germline V gives CDR1 SGHRS, CDR2 YFSETQ. J was trimmed by 1 base and V by 4 bases; bases with no gene match: 7. This chain's CDR3 is CASSRTGARNTEAFF. For the CDR3, the DNA is TGCGCCAGCAGCCGAACAGGGGCGCGGAACACTGAAGCTTTCTTT.